This passage covers 18 T cell receptor beta chains from one sample sequenced in a study of T cells expressing NK-cell markers. TCRdb re-called the 5' RACE reads; one entry per CDR3 protein, DNA not given. Recorded for this sample: roughly 170,000 distinct CDR3 sequences. Sample: blood T cells: a sorted CD56 or NKG2C T cell subset, CD4+ or CD8+ T cells, or bulk PBMC T cells (not recorded which). All receptors come from a woman between 18 and 70 years old in good health.

The rearrangement uses TRBV13 and TRBJ1-1; TCRdb returns TRBD1, unconfirmable since there is no DNA. CDR1 and CDR2 from the germline V gene are PRHDT and FYEKMQ (reference sequence). There are 16 residues in the CDR3. The CDR3 here is CASSLGGTGRNTEAFF.

This rearrangement joins TRBV28 to TRBJ2-3; no DNA is available, so the TRBD2 call from TCRdb remains unchecked. Germline V gene lookup returns CDR1 MDHEN and CDR2 SYDVKM. The length of the CDR3 is 16 residues. CDR3 sequence reads: CASSFFGLAGKDTQYF.

The chain has TRBV29-1 and TRBJ2-5. The CDR3 is 12 residues long. Looked up from germline, CDR1 is SQVTM and CDR2 is ANQGSEA. CDR3 in amino acids: CSVGTMGETQYF.

The chain employs TRBV28 and TRBJ2-5. The CDR3 sequence is 16 residues long. The V gene's germline CDR1 is MDHEN and CDR2 SYDVKM. The CDR3: CASSLWEGSNSETQYF.

The chain is built from TRBV20-1 and TRBJ2-7; TCRdb designates TRBD1, a call that cannot be tested without DNA. The CDR3 runs 18 residues. CDR1 is DFQATT and CDR2 is SNEGSKA in the germline V gene (reference sequence). CDR3 in amino acids: CSARDRWQPRGPPYEQYF.

The rearrangement joins TRBV7-2 to TRBJ2-7. The CDR3 is made up of 15 amino acids. Germline V lookup: CDR1 SGHTA, CDR2 FQGNSA. This chain's CDR3 is CASSYRSDSSYEQYF. The full variable domain, with the rest looked up from reference TRBV7-2 and TRBJ2-7, is GAGVSQSPSNKVTEKGKDVELRCDPISGHTALYWYRQSLGQGLEFLIYFQGNSAPDKSGLPSDRFSAERTGGSVSTLTIQRTQQEDSAVYLCASSYRSDSSYEQYFGPGTRLTVT.

The chain employs TRBV29-1 and TRBJ2-3; TCRdb's assignment of TRBD1 cannot be checked, as there is no DNA. The germline V gene encodes CDR1 SQVTM and CDR2 ANQGSEA. The CDR3 is 17 residues long. The chain's CDR3 is CSVVGDRTGSSTDTQYF.

The V and J genes are TRBV20-1 and TRBJ2-3; the D call of TRBD1 rests on TCRdb alone, since no DNA is present to check it. Germline loops: CDR1 DFQATT, CDR2 SNEGSKA (reference sequence). CDR3 length: 15 residues. This CDR3 reads CSARVGGQGTDTQYF.

The chain couples TRBV11-2 to TRBJ1-5; TCRdb outputs TRBD1, but without DNA this stays unchecked. Germline values: CDR1 SGHAT, CDR2 FQNNGV. This CDR3 region has 15 residues. The CDR3 is CASSLGQGVVQPQHF.

This chain joins TRBV5-1 and TRBJ2-1; TCRdb's D gene call, TRBD2, goes unchecked for lack of DNA. The germline V gene encodes CDR1 SGHRS and CDR2 YFSETQ. This CDR3 is built from 15 residues. CDR3 loop: CASSLEPARGDEQFF.

The chain is built from TRBV4-1 and TRBJ1-6. The CDR3 totals 13 residues. The V gene's germline CDR1 is MGHRA and CDR2 YSYEKL. The CDR3 is CASSLRDNSPLHF.

J is TRBJ1-2 and V is TRBV5-1. Looked up from germline, CDR1 is SGHRS and CDR2 is YFSETQ. There are 14 residues in the CDR3. This chain's CDR3 is CASSFGSRPYGYTF.

The chain has TRBV20-1 and TRBJ2-6. This CDR3 spans 15 amino acids. In germline, CDR1 is DFQATT, CDR2 SNEGSKA (reference sequence). The CDR3 reads CSARDSFSGANVLTF.

The chain joins TRBV24-1 to TRBJ2-5; the TCRdb call, TRBD1, lacks DNA for checking. The germline gives CDR1 KGHDR, CDR2 SFDVKD. CDR3 length equals 14 residues. The CDR3 protein is CATSGPGAQETQYF.

The gene calls are TRBV19 and TRBJ2-5; without DNA, the TCRdb call of TRBD1 cannot be checked. CDR1 is LNHDA, CDR2 SQIVND, per germline (reference sequence). This CDR3 comprises 16 residues. The CDR3: CASSRVTREREQTQYF. Variable domain in full (rest from reference TRBV19 and TRBJ2-5): DGGITQSPKYLFRKEGQNVTLSCEQNLNHDAMYWYRQDPGQGLRLIYYSQIVNDFQKGDIAEGYSVSREKKESFPLTVTSAQKNPTAFYLCASSRVTREREQTQYFGPGTRLLVL.

The rearrangement joins TRBV7-3 to TRBJ1-5; TCRdb designates TRBD1, a call that cannot be tested without DNA. Germline CDR1 reads SGHTA; CDR2 reads FQGTGA. The CDR3 totals 15 residues. Here the CDR3 reads CASSLTGDRNQPQHF. Together with reference TRBV7-3 and TRBJ1-5, the CDR3 gives the full variable domain: GAGVSQTPSNKVTEKGKYVELRCDPISGHTALYWYRQSLGQGPEFLIYFQGTGAADDSGLPNDRFFAVRPEGSVSTLKIQRTERGDSAVYLCASSLTGDRNQPQHFGDGTRLSIL.

This chain uses TRBV30 with TRBJ2-7. The CDR3 extends over 13 amino acids. CDR1 is GTSNPN and CDR2 is SVGIG in the germline V gene (reference sequence). The CDR3 loop is CAWSVTQQSEQYF.

The chain links TRBV6-6 to TRBJ2-7. The CDR3 contains 11 residues. CDR1 and CDR2 (germline): MNHNY, SVGAGI (reference sequence). This chain's CDR3 is CASSYDYEQYF.